The entry below gives a single T cell receptor beta chain sequence along with its context. Its specificity is unknown. The assay was immunoSEQ multiplex PCR, and TCRdb's table has in-frame clones only and misses some. The sample yields about 37,000 clones, 83% seen once. From germline, CDR1 is SEHNR and CDR2 FQNEAQ (reference sequence). The length of the CDR3 is 13 residues. Trimming stripped 2 bases from V and 11 bases from J, with 13 bases between. This sample is drawn from a study of OX40 agonist ivuxolimab in advanced cancers. As for the study in general: Dose-escalation patients' cancers were hepatocellular carcinoma, melanoma, renal cell or head and neck cancer.

Regarding the study as a whole: Clonal expansion from baseline to week 6 occurred in both CD4+ and CD8+ T cells. Expanded clones were, on average, more numerous in CD8+ T cells than in CD4+.

Sequencing used CD4+ or CD8+ T cells sorted from blood, obtained in a trial of the OX40 agonist ivuxolimab. The clonotype was recovered from an adult with an advanced solid tumor such as melanoma, head and neck, liver or kidney cancer. The chain carries TRBV7-9 and TRBJ1-5; D unresolved. The CDR3 DNA reads TGTGCCAGCAGCTTACGATCAGACACAACCCAGCATTTT. It yields the protein CASSLRSDTTQHF.